This T cell receptor beta chain appears in the sequencing data of a study of blood T cell dynamics during melanoma immunotherapy. Study conclusions and caveats: Clones driving repertoire changes may be melanoma-specific or general immune activation.

J was trimmed by 3 bases and V by 3 bases; bases with no gene match: 11. CDR1 and CDR2 (germline): KGHSH, LQKENI. The CDR3 runs to 17 residues. As regards this clone: The antigen is not known.

As to time point: week 3, after first cycle of checkpoint inhibitor. One draw preceded checkpoint blockade; another followed its first cycle at week 3. Disease control meant complete response, partial response or stable disease at 12 weeks. Some clones are missing from TCRdb's copy, which holds only in-frame ones; the method was immunoSEQ multiplex PCR. The table lists roughly 15,000 clones, 75% to 90% of them singletons, with around 5% in the top ten. The receptor comes from a human donor with melanoma. Specimen: blood, collected from a patient treated with checkpoint blockade. This chain connects TRBV18 to TRBJ2-3; TRBD2 matches 8 bases. Here the CDR3 reads CASSPRLSGIETDTQYF. CDR3 sequence (DNA): TGTGCCAGCTCACCCCGTCTTAGCGGGATCGAGACAGATACGCAGTATTTT. The full variable domain, with the rest looked up from reference TRBV18 and TRBJ2-3, is NAGVMQNPRHLVRRRGQEARLRCSPMKGHSHVYWYRQLPEEGLKFMVYLQKENIIDESGMPKERFSAEFPKEGPSILRIQQVVRGDSAAYFCASSPRLSGIETDTQYFGPGTRLTVL.